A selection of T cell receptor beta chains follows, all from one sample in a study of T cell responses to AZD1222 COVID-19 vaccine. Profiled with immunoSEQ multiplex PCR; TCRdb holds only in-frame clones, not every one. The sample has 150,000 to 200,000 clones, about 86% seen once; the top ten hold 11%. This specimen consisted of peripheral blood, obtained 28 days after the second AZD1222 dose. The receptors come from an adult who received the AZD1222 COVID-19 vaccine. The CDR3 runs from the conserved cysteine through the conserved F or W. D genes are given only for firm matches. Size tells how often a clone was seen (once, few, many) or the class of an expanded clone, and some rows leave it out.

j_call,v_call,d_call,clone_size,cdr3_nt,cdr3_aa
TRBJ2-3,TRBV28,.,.,TGTGCCAGCAGAACCGGCCAAGATACGCAGTATTTT,CASRTGQDTQYF
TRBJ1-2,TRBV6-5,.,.,TGTGCCAGCCGACTCTACTCGACAGCCTATGGCTACACCTTC,CASRLYSTAYGYTF
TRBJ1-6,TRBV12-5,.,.,TGTGCTAGTGGTTTGGTAGTGGGCAGTAATTCACCCCTCCACTTT,CASGLVVGSNSPLHF
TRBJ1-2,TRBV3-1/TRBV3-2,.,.,TGTGCCAGCAGCCAGCCGCCCCCGGGACTAGCCGGTGGCTACACCTTC,CASSQPPPGLAGGYTF
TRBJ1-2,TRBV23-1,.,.,TGCGCCAGCGACCGCTCACCAAAGGGCTGGAGCTATGGCTACACCTTC,CASDRSPKGWSYGYTF
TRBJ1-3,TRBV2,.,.,TGTGCCAGCAGTGTCCGGCCATACAACACCATATATTTT,CASSVRPYNTIYF
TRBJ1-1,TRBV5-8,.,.,TGTGCCAGCAGCTTGGAGGTGGGGTTGAACACTGAAGCTTTCTTT,CASSLEVGLNTEAFF
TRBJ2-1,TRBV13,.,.,TGTGCCAGCAGCCCCCCCGTCGGGTCTGGGCAGTTCTTC,CASSPPVGSGQFF
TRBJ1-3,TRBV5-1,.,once,TGCGCCAGCAGCCTACAGGGTCAAAACACCATATATTTT,CASSLQGQNTIYF
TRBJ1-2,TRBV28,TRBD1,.,TGTGCCAGCAGTCCCGTCTCTGACAGGGTACGCGGCTACACCTTC,CASSPVSDRVRGYTF
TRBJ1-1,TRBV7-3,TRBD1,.,TGTGCCAGCAGCTCAGAACCCGCAGGGGGTCGAACTGAAGCTTTCTTT,CASSSEPAGGRTEAFF
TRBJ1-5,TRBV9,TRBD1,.,TGTGCCAGCAGTAATGGGACAGGGGGGAATCAGCCCCAGCATTTT,CASSNGTGGNQPQHF
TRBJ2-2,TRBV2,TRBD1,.,TGTGCCAGCAGCGCCCGACAGGGACACTCGAACACCGGGGAGCTGTTTTTT,CASSARQGHSNTGELFF
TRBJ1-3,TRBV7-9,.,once,TGTGCCAGCAGCTTAGTCTCAGGGTACGGCAACACCATATATTTT,CASSLVSGYGNTIYF
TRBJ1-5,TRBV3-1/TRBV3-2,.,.,TGTGCCAGCAGTCAGGCTGTCCAAGATCAGCCCCAGCATTTT,CASSQAVQDQPQHF
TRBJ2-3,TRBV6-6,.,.,TGTGCCAGCAGTTACCCGGCAGGCACAGATACGCAGTATTTT,CASSYPAGTDTQYF
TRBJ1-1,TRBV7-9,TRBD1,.,TGTGCCAGCAGCTTAGTTCAGGGGGGGAACACTGAAGCTTTCTTT,CASSLVQGGNTEAFF
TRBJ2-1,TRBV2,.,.,TGTGCCAGCCGCGGGAACGGCAATGAGCAGTTCTTC,CASRGNGNEQFF
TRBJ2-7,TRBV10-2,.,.,TGCGCCAGCAGCCCGCCGACAGATTACGAGCAGTACTTC,CASSPPTDYEQYF
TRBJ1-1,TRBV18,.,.,TGTGCCAGCTCACCAGGGGCTCGGACTGAAGCTTTCTTT,CASSPGARTEAFF
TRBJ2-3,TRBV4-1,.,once,TGCGCCAGCAGCCCATGGGGGGGCCCGGATACGCAGTATTTT,CASSPWGGPDTQYF
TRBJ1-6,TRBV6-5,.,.,TGTGCCAGCAGTTACGATCAGGGAAATTCACCCCTCCACTTT,CASSYDQGNSPLHF
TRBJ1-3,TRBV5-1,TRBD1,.,TGCGCCAGCAGCTTGGGAGCGGGGACAGGGGCCGGAAACACCATATATTTT,CASSLGAGTGAGNTIYF
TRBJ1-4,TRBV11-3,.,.,TGTGCCAGCAGCCCCCGCGGTGCAACTAATGAAAAACTGTTTTTT,CASSPRGATNEKLFF
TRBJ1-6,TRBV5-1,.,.,TGCGCCAGCAGCTTGGAAGAAGTGTATAATTCACCCCTCCACTTT,CASSLEEVYNSPLHF
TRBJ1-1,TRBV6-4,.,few,TGTGCCAGCAGTGCTACCTCAGGGGACTGGGATGAAGCTTTCTTT,CASSATSGDWDEAFF
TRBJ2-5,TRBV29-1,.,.,TGCAGCGTACCGCAGGGGCGGGAGACCCAGTACTTC,CSVPQGRETQYF
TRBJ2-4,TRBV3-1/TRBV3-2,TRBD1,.,TGTGCCAGCAGCCAAGATCCCCCAAGGGGGCTCGCCAAAAACATTCAGTACTTC,CASSQDPPRGLAKNIQYF
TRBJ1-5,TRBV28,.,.,TGTGCCAGCAGTTTATTGGGGGCGTTCGATCAGCCCCAGCATTTT,CASSLLGAFDQPQHF
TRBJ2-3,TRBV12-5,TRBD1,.,TGTGCTAGTGGCAAGACAGGGGAGCCAGATACGCAGTATTTT,CASGKTGEPDTQYF